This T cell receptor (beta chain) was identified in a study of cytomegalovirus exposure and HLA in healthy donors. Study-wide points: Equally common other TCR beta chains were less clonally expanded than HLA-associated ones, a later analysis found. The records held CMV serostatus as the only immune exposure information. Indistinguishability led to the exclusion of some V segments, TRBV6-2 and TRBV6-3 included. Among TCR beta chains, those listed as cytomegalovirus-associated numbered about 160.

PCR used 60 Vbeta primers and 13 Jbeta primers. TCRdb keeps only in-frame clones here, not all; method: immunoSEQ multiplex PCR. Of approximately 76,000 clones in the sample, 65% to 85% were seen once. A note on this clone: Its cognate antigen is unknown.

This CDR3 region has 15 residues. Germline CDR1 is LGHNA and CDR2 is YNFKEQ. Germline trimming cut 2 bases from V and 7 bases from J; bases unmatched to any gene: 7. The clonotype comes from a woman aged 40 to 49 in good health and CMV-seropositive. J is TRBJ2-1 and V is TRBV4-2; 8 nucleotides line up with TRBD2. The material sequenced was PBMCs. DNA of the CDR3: TGTGCCAGCAGCCAACCCGCGGGGGGAGTAAATGAGCAGTTCTTC. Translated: CASSQPAGGVNEQFF.